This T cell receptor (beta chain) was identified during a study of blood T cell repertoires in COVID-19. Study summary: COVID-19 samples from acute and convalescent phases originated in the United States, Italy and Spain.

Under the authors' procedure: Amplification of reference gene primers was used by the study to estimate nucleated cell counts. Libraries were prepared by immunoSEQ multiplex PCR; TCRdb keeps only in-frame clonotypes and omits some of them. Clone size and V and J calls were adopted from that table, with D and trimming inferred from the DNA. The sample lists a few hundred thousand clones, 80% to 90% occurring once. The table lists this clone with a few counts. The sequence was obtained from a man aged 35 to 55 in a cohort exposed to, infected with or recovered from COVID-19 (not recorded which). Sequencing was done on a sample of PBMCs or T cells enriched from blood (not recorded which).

As DNA, the CDR3 is TGTGCCAGTAGACCGACTAGCGGGGACAATGAGCAGTTCTTC. Its translation is CASRPTSGDNEQFF. This sequence joins TRBV19 and TRBJ2-1, with 11 bases lining up with TRBD2. This CDR3 contains 14 residues. The V gene end was trimmed by 6 bases and the J gene end by 5 bases; junction bases not matched to a gene: 3. CDR1 is LNHDA, CDR2 SQIVND, per germline (reference sequence).